Each of the 22 T cell receptor beta chains below was sequenced from the same sample in a study of T cell responses to AZD1222 COVID-19 vaccine. Generated by immunoSEQ multiplex PCR, the TCRdb table keeps only in-frame clones and is missing some. The table records 130,000 to 150,000 clones, about 90% of them present only once. The sequencing here drew on peripheral blood, taken on day 0 of AZD1222 vaccination. The receptors derive from an adult in good health.

The V gene is TRBV15, the J gene TRBJ2-6, with no clear D. The germline V gene encodes CDR1 LNHNV and CDR2 YYDKDF (reference sequence). V was shortened by 3 bases and J by 0 bases, with 3 bases between the two germline ends. This CDR3 is built from 14 residues. The DNA for the CDR3 is TGTGCCACCAGCAGCCTCTCTGGGGCCAACGTCCTGACTTTC. This sequence encodes CATSSLSGANVLTF.

The gene calls are TRBV4-2 and TRBJ2-3; 10 nucleotides agree with TRBD2. Trimming removed 4 bases from V and 4 bases from J; junction bases left unmatched: 8. This CDR3 is built from 16 residues. Per germline, CDR1 LGHNA and CDR2 YNFKEQ. The CDR3 sequence: CASSPRTSGEADTQYF. CDR3 nucleotide sequence: TGTGCCAGCAGCCCTAGGACTAGCGGTGAGGCAGATACGCAGTATTTT.

The chain joins TRBV4-1 to TRBJ1-4, with D possibly matching TRBD1 (5 bases). Between the trimmed V and J ends, which lost 0 bases and 5 bases, there was a span of 13 bases. This CDR3 contains 16 residues. Germline V gene data show CDR1 as MGHRA and CDR2 as YSYEKL. DNA for the CDR3: TGCGCCAGCAGCCAAGATGGGGCCGTTGGGAATGAAAAACTGTTTTTT. Its translation: CASSQDGAVGNEKLFF.

The chain combines TRBV6-5 with TRBJ1-2; D unresolved. This CDR3 has 14 amino acids. Trimming removed 2 bases at V and 6 bases at J, with 13 bases between. Per germline, CDR1 MNHEY and CDR2 SVGAGI. DNA for the CDR3: TGTGCCAGCAGTTACGAGGGCCAGATAGATGGCTACACCTTC. Protein product: CASSYEGQIDGYTF.

J is TRBJ1-1 and V is TRBV6-5; 10 nucleotides agree with TRBD1. The ends lost 0 bases at V and 5 bases at J; junction bases unmatched: 3. There are 15 residues in the CDR3. CDR1 MNHEY and CDR2 SVGAGI come from the germline V gene. The CDR3 sequence is CASSYSTGGVTEAFF. CDR3 in DNA: TGTGCCAGCAGTTACTCGACAGGGGGCGTAACTGAAGCTTTCTTT.

V and J are TRBV7-8 and TRBJ1-2; possible D gene TRBD1, 6 bases. The CDR3 has 17 residues. V was pared by 4 bases and J by 8 bases, with 26 bases between. Germline lookup yields CDR1 SGHVS and CDR2 FQNEAQ. CDR3 nucleotides: TGTGCCAGCAGCTCCAACCTGGGGTGGGGGGCGGTTTGGGGCTACACCTTC. It translates to CASSSNLGWGAVWGYTF.

The chain uses TRBV18 and TRBJ2-2, with 7 bases identical to TRBD2. Trimming removed 2 bases from V and 4 bases from J; junction bases left unmatched: 7. The CDR3 is 16 amino acids. CDR1 is KGHSH and CDR2 is LQKENI in the germline V gene. CDR3 residues: CASSPESGALTGELFF. The CDR3 DNA reads TGTGCCAGCTCACCAGAGAGCGGGGCGCTCACCGGGGAGCTGTTTTTT.

This chain joins TRBV14 and TRBJ1-2, with 7 bases identical to TRBD1. Germline V gene data show CDR1 as SGHDN and CDR2 as FVKESK. The J segment lost 4 bases and the V segment lost 5 bases, leaving 4 bases of the junction unmatched. CDR3 length equals 13 residues. The CDR3 is CASSLRDSYGYTF. The CDR3 DNA reads TGTGCCAGCAGCTTACGGGACAGCTATGGCTACACCTTC.

Comment on this clone: A read error may produce the germline difference seen at one junction end. This chain joins TRBV7-7 and TRBJ2-3; 9 nucleotides match TRBD2. Germline values: CDR1 SSHAT, CDR2 FNYEAQ (reference sequence). The CDR3 totals 15 residues. The CDR3 DNA is TGTGCTAGCAGCCTCCGGGGACTAGCAACAGATACGCAGTATTTT. Residues: CASSLRGLATDTQYF.

The chain combines TRBV18 with TRBJ2-2; the match to TRBD1 covers 7 bases. V shed 0 bases, J shed 4 bases, and the junction held 2 bases outside the gene matches. The CDR3 is made up of 15 amino acids. Germline V gives CDR1 KGHSH, CDR2 LQKENI. The CDR3 coding sequence is TGTGCCAGCTCACCACCGACAGGGACCACCGGGGAGCTGTTTTTT. Amino acids: CASSPPTGTTGELFF. Variable domain in full (rest from reference TRBV18 and TRBJ2-2): NAGVMQNPRHLVRRRGQEARLRCSPMKGHSHVYWYRQLPEEGLKFMVYLQKENIIDESGMPKERFSAEFPKEGPSILRIQQVVRGDSAAYFCASSPPTGTTGELFFGEGSRLTVL.

This clone was seen once. The chain combines TRBV7-6 with TRBJ2-5, with D perhaps being TRBD1 or TRBD2 (6 bases each). V lost 10 bases and J lost 2, with 14 bases in between. This CDR3 spans 13 amino acids. CDR1 SGHVS and CDR2 FNYEAQ come from the germline V gene. The CDR3 nucleotides are TGTGCCACCGGAGGGGGACTTCAAGAGACCCAGTACTTC. Its translation: CATGGGLQETQYF.

J is TRBJ2-5 and V is TRBV10-3, with TRBD2 identical over 9 bases. CDR3 length equals 15 residues. In germline, CDR1 is ENHRY, CDR2 SYGVKD. Trimming cost V 3 bases and J 0 bases; bases outside gene matches: 2. Here the CDR3 DNA reads TGTGCCATCAGTGACGCTAGCGGGGACCAAGAGACCCAGTACTTC. It encodes CAISDASGDQETQYF.

The V gene is TRBV28, the J gene TRBJ1-4, with TRBD1 as a possible D gene (5 bases). V was shortened by 3 bases and J by 3 bases, with 8 bases between the two germline ends. The CDR3 sequence is 14 residues long. Germline values: CDR1 MDHEN, CDR2 SYDVKM. The CDR3 loop reads CASSLEGANEKLFF. In DNA form, the CDR3 reads TGTGCCAGCAGTTTGGAAGGGGCTAATGAAAAACTGTTTTTT.

This clone was seen just once. The rearrangement links TRBV5-1 to TRBJ1-1; D uncertain. Germline V gene sequence: CDR1 SGHRS, CDR2 YFSETQ. This CDR3 comprises 13 residues. With 0 bases removed from V and 6 bases from J, the gap between germline ends came to 9 bases. The CDR3 nucleotides read TGCGCCAGCAGCTTGGAGGCTGCGGCTGAAGCTTTCTTT. Translated: CASSLEAAAEAFF. The full variable domain, its missing parts supplied by reference TRBV5-1 and TRBJ1-1, is KAGVTQTPRYLIKTRGQQVTLSCSPISGHRSVSWYQQTPGQGLQFLFEYFSETQRNKGNFPGRFSGRQFSNSRSEMNVSTLELGDSALYLCASSLEAAAEAFFGQGTRLTVV.

The chain recombines TRBV19 with TRBJ2-6; D ambiguous. Germline assignment: CDR1 LNHDA and CDR2 SQIVND (reference sequence). Trimming stripped 3 bases from V and 3 bases from J, with 9 bases between. This CDR3 region has 15 residues. CDR3 sequence reads: CASSMARFGANVLTF. The CDR3 DNA sequence: TGTGCCAGTAGTATGGCCCGTTTTGGGGCCAACGTCCTGACTTTC.

This clone showed up just a few times. The rearrangement uses TRBV18 and TRBJ1-2; D is perhaps TRBD1 (5 bases). V gave up 2 bases and J gave up 1 base, with 11 bases separating them. The CDR3 sequence is 15 residues long. Germline V CDR1 and CDR2: KGHSH, LQKENI. In DNA form, the CDR3 reads TGTGCCAGCTCACCAGGGGGTGCGAGTAACTATGGCTACACCTTC. Encoded protein: CASSPGGASNYGYTF.

The CDR3 sequence: CASSPGTGGVETQYF. The CDR3 nucleotides read TGCGCCAGCAGCCCCGGGACAGGGGGCGTCGAGACCCAGTACTTC. The chain recombines TRBV5-1 with TRBJ2-5; 12 bases align to TRBD1. Losses at the gene ends were 4 bases for V and 5 bases for J; bases not matched to a gene: 6. The CDR3 extends over 15 amino acids. Germline V gene sequence: CDR1 SGHRS, CDR2 YFSETQ.

The CDR3, as DNA: TGTGCCAGTAGTATTGGAGGGGGACCCAAGCAAGAGACCCAGTACTTC. Amino acids: CASSIGGGPKQETQYF. This chain uses TRBV19 with TRBJ2-5; D tentatively fits TRBD1 or TRBD2 (6 bases each). The CDR3 is made up of 16 amino acids. V was clipped by 3 bases and J by 2 bases, with 16 bases between them. The germline CDR1 and CDR2 sequences are LNHDA and SQIVND (reference sequence).

This sequence joins TRBV6-5 and TRBJ2-1; D remains unclear. Germline CDR1 reads MNHEY; CDR2 reads SVGAGI. This CDR3 contains 12 residues. Deletions cut 5 bases from V and 5 bases from J, with 7 bases between. Here the CDR3 reads CASSRYHNEQFF. The CDR3 nucleotides are TGTGCCAGCAGTCGGTATCACAATGAGCAGTTCTTC.

The V and J genes are TRBV4-2 and TRBJ2-7; D gene unclear. Germline-derived CDR1 and CDR2 are LGHNA and YNFKEQ. CDR3 length: 15 amino acids. Trimming took 7 bases from V and 0 from J, leaving 16 bases between them. CDR3 coding DNA: TGTGCCAGCACCCCTACGCTCGGCATCTCCTACGAGCAGTACTTC. Amino acid sequence: CASTPTLGISYEQYF.

V and J are TRBV19 and TRBJ1-2; D is possibly TRBD1 (5 bases). V shed 5 bases and J shed 4 bases, with 14 bases lying between them. CDR1 and CDR2 (germline): LNHDA, SQIVND (reference sequence). The CDR3 runs to 14 residues. CDR3 loop: CASSGEGIGYGYTF. CDR3 nucleotides: TGTGCCAGTAGTGGCGAGGGGATCGGCTATGGCTACACCTTC.

This chain joins TRBV5-5 and TRBJ2-2; 13 nucleotides line up with TRBD2. Germline CDR1 and CDR2: SGHKS and YYEKEE (reference sequence). Trimming cost V 4 bases and J 0 bases; bases outside gene matches: 9. This CDR3 contains 19 residues. The CDR3 nucleotides are TGTGCCAGCAGCGACACTAGACTAGCGGGGGGCACGAACACCGGGGAGCTGTTTTTT. It yields the protein CASSDTRLAGGTNTGELFF.